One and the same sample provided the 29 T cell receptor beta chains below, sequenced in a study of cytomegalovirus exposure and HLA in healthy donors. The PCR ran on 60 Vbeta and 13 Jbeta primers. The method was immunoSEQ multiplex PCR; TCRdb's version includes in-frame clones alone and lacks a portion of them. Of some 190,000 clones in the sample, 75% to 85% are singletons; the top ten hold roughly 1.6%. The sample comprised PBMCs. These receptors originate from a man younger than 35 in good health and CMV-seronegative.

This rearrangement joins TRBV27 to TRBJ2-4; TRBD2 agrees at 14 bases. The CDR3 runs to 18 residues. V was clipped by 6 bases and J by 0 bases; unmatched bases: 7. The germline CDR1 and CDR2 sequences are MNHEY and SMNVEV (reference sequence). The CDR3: CASRTRTSGGLAKNIQYF. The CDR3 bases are TGTGCCAGCAGAACCCGGACTAGCGGGGGGCTAGCCAAAAACATTCAGTACTTC.

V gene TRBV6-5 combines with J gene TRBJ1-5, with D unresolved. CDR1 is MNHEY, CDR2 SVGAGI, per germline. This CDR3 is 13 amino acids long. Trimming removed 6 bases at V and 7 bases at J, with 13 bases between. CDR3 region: CASSIGGEQPQHF. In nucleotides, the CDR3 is TGTGCCAGCAGCATCGGCGGGGAACAGCCCCAGCATTTT.

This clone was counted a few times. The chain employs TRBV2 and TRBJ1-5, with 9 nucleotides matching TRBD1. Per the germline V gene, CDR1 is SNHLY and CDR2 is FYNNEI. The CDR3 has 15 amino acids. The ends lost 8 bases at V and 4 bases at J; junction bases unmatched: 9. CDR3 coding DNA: TGTGCCAGCGTCTCCTCGACAGGGGGTAATCAGCCCCAGCATTTT. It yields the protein CASVSSTGGNQPQHF.

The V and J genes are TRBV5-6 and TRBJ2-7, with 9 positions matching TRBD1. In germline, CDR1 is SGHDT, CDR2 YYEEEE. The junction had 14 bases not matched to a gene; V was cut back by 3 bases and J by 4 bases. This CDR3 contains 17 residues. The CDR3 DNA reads TGTGCCAGCAGCTCTGCCGGCGGGGACAGGGTATCATACGAGCAGTACTTC. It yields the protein CASSSAGGDRVSYEQYF.

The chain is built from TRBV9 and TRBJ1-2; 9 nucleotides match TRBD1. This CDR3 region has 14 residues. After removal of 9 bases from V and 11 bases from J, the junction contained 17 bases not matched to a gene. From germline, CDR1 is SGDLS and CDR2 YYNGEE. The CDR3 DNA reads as TGTGCCATCAGGGACGACAGGGGGATAGGAGGGTACACCTTC. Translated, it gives CAIRDDRGIGGYTF.

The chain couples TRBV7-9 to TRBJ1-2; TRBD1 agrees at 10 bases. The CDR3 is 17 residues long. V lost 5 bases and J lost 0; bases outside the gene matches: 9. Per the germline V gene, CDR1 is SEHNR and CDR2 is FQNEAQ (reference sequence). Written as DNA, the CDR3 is TGTGCCAGCAGCCCGCCCTCGGGGACAGGGGCTAACTATGGCTACACCTTC. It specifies CASSPPSGTGANYGYTF.

CDR3 sequence reads: CASSQGSEGDEKLFF. Here the CDR3 DNA reads TGTGCCAGCAGCCAAGGTTCCGAAGGAGATGAAAAACTGTTTTTT. The V call is TRBV14, the J call TRBJ1-4; no definite D call. Trimming removed 1 base from V and 6 bases from J, with 12 bases in between. The germline V gene encodes CDR1 SGHDN and CDR2 FVKESK. This CDR3 has 15 residues.

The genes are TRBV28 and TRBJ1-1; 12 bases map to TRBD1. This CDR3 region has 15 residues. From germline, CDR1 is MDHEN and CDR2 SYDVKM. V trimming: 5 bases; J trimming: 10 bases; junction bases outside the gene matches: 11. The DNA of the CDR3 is TGTGCCAGCAGTGACCGGGACAGGGGGCGCCGGGGAGCTTTCTTT. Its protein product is CASSDRDRGRRGAFF.

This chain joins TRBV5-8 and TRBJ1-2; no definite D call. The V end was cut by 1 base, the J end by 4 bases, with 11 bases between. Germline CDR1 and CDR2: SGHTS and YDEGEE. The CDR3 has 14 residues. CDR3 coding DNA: TGTGCCAGCAGCTTGAGGCGGATGCTCTATGGCTACACCTTC. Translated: CASSLRRMLYGYTF.

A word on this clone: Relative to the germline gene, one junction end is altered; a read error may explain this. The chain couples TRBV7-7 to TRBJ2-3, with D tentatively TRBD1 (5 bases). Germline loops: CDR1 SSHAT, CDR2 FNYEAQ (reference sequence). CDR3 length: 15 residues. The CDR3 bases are TGTGCTAGCAGCATGACCGTAGGGGTTGCAGATACGCAGTATTTT. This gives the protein CASSMTVGVADTQYF.

CDR3 sequence: CASSQRTSATYNEQFF. The CDR3 nucleotides read TGCGCCAGCAGCCAAAGAACAAGCGCGACCTACAATGAGCAGTTCTTC. The chain carries TRBV5-1 and TRBJ2-1; no clear D. Between the trimmed V and J ends, which lost 4 bases and 2 bases, there was a span of 16 bases. The CDR3 runs to 16 residues. Germline CDR1 reads SGHRS; CDR2 reads YFSETQ. Complete variable domain (other parts from reference TRBV5-1 and TRBJ2-1): KAGVTQTPRYLIKTRGQQVTLSCSPISGHRSVSWYQQTPGQGLQFLFEYFSETQRNKGNFPGRFSGRQFSNSRSEMNVSTLELGDSALYLCASSQRTSATYNEQFFGPGTRLTVL.

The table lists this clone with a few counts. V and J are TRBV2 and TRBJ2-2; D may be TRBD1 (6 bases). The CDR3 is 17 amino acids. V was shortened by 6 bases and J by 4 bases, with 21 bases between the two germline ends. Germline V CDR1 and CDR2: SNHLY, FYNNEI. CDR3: CASRRKGQGSITGELFF. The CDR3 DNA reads TGTGCCAGCAGACGAAAGGGGCAGGGGTCAATCACCGGGGAGCTGTTTTTT. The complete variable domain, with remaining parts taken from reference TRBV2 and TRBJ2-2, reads EPEVTQTPSHQVTQMGQEVILRCVPISNHLYFYWYRQILGQKVEFLVSFYNNEISEKSEIFDDQFSVERPDGSNFTLKIRSTKLEDSAMYFCASRRKGQGSITGELFFGEGSRLTVL.

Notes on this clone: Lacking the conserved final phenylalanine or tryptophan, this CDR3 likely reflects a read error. This CDR3 reads CASSCGTGGGCGYGYTV. In nucleotides, the CDR3 is TGTGCCAGCAGCTGTGGGACAGGGGGCGGTTGTGGCTATGGCTACACCGTC. The chain is built from TRBV7-8 and TRBJ1-2; 12 bases fit TRBD1. Germline lookup yields CDR1 SGHVS and CDR2 FQNEAQ. The CDR3 runs to 17 residues. The ends lost 4 bases at V and 4 bases at J; junction bases unmatched: 10.

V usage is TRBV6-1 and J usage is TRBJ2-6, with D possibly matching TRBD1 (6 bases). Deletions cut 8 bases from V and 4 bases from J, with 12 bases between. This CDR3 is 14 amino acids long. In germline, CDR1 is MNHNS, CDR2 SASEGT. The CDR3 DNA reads TGTGCCAGCTCCGCTGGGGGCGGGGCCAACGTCCTGACTTTC. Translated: CASSAGGGANVLTF.

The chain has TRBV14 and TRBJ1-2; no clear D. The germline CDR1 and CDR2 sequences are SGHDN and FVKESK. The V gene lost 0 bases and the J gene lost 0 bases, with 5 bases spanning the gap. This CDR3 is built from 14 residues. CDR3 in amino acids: CASSQDPTNYGYTF. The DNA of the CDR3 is TGTGCCAGCAGCCAAGACCCAACTAACTATGGCTACACCTTC.

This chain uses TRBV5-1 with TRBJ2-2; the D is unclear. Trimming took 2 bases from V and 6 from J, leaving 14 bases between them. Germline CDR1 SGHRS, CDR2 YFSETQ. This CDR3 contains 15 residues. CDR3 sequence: CASSFEVGKAGELFF. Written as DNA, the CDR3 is TGCGCCAGCAGCTTTGAGGTCGGAAAGGCCGGGGAGCTGTTTTTT.

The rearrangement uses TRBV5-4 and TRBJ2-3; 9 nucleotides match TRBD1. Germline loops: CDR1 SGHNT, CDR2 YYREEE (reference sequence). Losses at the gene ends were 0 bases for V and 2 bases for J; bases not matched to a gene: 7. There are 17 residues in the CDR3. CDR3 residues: CASSLVGRTGVTDTQYF. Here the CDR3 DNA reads TGTGCCAGCAGCTTGGTAGGCCGGACAGGGGTCACAGATACGCAGTATTTT.

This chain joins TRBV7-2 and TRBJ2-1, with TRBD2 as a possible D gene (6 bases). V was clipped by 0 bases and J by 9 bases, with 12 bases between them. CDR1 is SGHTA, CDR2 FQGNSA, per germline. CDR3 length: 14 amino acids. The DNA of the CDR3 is TGTGCCAGCAGCTTAGCTTGGGCGGGGCGTGAGCAGTTCTTC. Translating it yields CASSLAWAGREQFF.

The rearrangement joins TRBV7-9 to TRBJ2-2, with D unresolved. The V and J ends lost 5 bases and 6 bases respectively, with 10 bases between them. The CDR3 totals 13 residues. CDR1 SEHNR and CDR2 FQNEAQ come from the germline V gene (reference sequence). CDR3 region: CASSLRVPGELFF. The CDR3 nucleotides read TGTGCCAGCAGCCTACGGGTCCCCGGGGAGCTGTTTTTT.

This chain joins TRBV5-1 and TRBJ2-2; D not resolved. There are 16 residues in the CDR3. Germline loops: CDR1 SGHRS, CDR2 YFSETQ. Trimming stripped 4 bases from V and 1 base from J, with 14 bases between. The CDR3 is CASSPVRQRNTGELFF. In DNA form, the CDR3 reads TGCGCCAGCAGCCCGGTCCGGCAGCGGAACACCGGGGAGCTGTTTTTT.

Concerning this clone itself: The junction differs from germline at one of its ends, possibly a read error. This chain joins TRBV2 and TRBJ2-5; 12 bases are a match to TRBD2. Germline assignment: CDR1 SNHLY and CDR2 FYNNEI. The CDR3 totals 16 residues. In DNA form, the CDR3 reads TGTGCCAGCAGGGTGACTAGCGGGAGTTCCCAAGAGGCCCAGTACTTC. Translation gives CASRVTSGSSQEAQYF.

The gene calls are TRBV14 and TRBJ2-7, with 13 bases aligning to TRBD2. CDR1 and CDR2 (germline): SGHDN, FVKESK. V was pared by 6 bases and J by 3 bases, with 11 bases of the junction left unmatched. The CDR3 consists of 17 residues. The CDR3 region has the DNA TGTGCCAGCAGTCGCCTTACTAGCGGGGGGGCTCGCTACGAGCAGTACTTC. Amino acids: CASSRLTSGGARYEQYF.

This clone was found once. DNA for the CDR3: TGTGCCAGCAGCTTGGGCAGGGGGCAAGGCTACACCTTC. It is translated as CASSLGRGQGYTF. The rearrangement links TRBV5-6 to TRBJ1-2; TRBD1 matches 8 bases. V lost 0 bases, J lost 8 bases, and 3 bases stayed unmatched. This CDR3 has 13 residues. Germline CDR1 reads SGHDT; CDR2 reads YYEEEE.

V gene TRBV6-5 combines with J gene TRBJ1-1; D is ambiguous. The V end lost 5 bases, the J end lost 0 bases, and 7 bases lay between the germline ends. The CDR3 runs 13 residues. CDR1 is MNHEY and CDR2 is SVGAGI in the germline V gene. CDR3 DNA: TGTGCCAGCAGTAGCCGCGTGAACACTGAAGCTTTCTTT. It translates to CASSSRVNTEAFF.

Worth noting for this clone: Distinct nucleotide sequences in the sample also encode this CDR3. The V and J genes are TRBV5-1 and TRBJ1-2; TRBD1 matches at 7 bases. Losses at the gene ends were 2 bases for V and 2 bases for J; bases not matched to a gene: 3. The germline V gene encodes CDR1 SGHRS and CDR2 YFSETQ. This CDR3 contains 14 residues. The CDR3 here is CASSLGDSNYGYTF. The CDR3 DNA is TGCGCCAGCAGCTTAGGGGACAGCAACTATGGCTACACCTTC.

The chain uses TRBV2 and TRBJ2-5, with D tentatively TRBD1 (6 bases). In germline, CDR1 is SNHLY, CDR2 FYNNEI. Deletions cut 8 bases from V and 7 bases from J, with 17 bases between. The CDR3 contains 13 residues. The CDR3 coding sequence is TGTGCCAGCCCCACCCAGGGGCAGGGGACCCAGTACTTC. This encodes CASPTQGQGTQYF.

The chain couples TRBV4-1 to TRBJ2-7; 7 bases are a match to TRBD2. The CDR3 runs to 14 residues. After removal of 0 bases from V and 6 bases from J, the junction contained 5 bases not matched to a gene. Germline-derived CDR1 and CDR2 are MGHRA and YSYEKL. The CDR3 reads CASSQDFVAGEQYF. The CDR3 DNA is TGCGCCAGCAGCCAAGATTTTGTAGCGGGCGAGCAGTACTTC.

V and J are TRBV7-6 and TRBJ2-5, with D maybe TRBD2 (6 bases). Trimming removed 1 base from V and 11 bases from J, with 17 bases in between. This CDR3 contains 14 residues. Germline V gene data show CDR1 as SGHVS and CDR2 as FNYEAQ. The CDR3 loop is CASSLGVEGLEQYF. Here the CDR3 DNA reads TGTGCCAGCAGCTTAGGAGTGGAGGGCCTGGAGCAGTACTTC.

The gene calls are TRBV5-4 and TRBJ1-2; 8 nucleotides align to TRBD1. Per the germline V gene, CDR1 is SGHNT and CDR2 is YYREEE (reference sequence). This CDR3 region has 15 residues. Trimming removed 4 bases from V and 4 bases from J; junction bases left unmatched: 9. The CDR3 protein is CASSDGQGAAYGYTF. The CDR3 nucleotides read TGTGCCAGCAGCGACGGACAGGGCGCGGCCTATGGCTACACCTTC.